This T cell receptor beta chain was captured in a study of T cells after yellow fever vaccination. Many counts were recorded for this clonotype. Germline assignment: CDR1 KGHDR and CDR2 SFDVKD. This CDR3 region has 14 residues. Trimming took 4 bases from V and 7 from J; bases not matched to a gene: 3. Making TCR cDNA involved 5'RACE template switching, which added UMIs and a universal primer site. TCRdb passed the 5' RACE reads through MiXCR, listing each CDR3 protein once. Of about 120,000 distinct CDR3 sequences listed, approximately 8.4% are singletons. The sample in question was CD8+ T cells sorted from PBMCs, obtained 45 days after the yellow fever booster vaccination. The rearrangement uses TRBV24-1 and TRBJ2-1, with 10 nucleotides matching TRBD1. This receptor was identified in a man aged 25 to 40 who received the YFV17D yellow fever vaccine. This CDR3 reads CATSEGQGFNEQFF. CDR3 DNA sequence: TGTGCCACCAGTGAGGGACAGGGGTTTAATGAGCAGTTCTTC.